Detailed here is one TCR beta chain. The antigen is unknown. Time point: cycle 4 day 1 (C4D1), after more than 5 weeks of nivolumab. Every patient had relapsed following autologous stem cell transplantation, and cohorts differed in brentuximab vedotin exposure. Progressive disease, partial response or complete response was each patient's best response. This specimen comes from a study of PD-1 blockade in classical Hodgkin lymphoma. Study findings and constraints: Relative to healthy donors, newly diagnosed patients reportedly had lower baseline TCR diversity, which was reported as lower still in relapsed/refractory patients. Researchers reported that CD4+ TCR diversity, though not CD8+, rose significantly by C4D1. Baseline diversity in complete responders resembled that of newly diagnosed patients.

This table comes from immunoSEQ multiplex PCR, and its TCRdb copy is limited to in-frame clones, with some not included. The sample carries around 90,000 clones, roughly 78% recorded once. With 5 bases clipped from V and 5 bases from J, the junction kept 9 bases outside the gene matches. CDR1 is SGHTA, CDR2 FQGTGA, per germline. This CDR3 spans 15 amino acids. The TCR was taken from a human donor with classical Hodgkin lymphoma. Sequenced here: peripheral blood mononuclear cells (PBMCs), sampled before the fourth cycle of nivolumab. This chain connects TRBV7-3 to TRBJ1-1; TRBD1 agrees at 9 bases. The CDR3 coding sequence is TGTGCCAGCAGCCTCGGGACAGGGTTGACAACTGAAGCTTTCTTT. Protein sequence: CASSLGTGLTTEAFF.